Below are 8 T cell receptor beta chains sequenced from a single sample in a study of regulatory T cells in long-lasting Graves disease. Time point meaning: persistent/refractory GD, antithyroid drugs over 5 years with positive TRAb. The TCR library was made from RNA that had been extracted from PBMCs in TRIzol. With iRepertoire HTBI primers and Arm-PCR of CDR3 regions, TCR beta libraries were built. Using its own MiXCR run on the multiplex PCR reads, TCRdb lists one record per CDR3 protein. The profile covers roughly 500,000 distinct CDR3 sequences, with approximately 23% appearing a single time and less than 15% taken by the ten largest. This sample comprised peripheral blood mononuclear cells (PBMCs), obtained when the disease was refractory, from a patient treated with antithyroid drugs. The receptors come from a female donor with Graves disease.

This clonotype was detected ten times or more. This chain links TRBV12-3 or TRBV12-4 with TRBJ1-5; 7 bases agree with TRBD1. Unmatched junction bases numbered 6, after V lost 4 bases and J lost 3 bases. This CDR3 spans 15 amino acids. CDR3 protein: CASSSRTGTNQPQHF. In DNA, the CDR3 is TGTGCCAGCAGTTCGAGGACAGGAACCAATCAGCCCCAGCATTTT.

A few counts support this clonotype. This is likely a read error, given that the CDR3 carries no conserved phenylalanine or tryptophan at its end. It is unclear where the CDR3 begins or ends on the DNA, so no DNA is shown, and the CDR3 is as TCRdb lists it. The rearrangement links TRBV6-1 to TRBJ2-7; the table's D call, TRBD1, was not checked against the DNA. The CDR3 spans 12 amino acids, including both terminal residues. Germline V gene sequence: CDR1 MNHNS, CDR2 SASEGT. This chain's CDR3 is CASRRTGTAVLL.

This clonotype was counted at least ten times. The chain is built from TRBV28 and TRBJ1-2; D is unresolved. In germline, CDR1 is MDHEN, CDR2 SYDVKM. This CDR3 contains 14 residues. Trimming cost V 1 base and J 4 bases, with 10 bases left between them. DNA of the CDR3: TGTGCCAGCAGTTTATCCACAGAGTTCTATGGCTACACCTTC. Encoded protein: CASSLSTEFYGYTF.

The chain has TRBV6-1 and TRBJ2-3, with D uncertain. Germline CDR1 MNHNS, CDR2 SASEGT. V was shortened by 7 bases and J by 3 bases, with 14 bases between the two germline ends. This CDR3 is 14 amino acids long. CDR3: CASKAGSSTDTQYF. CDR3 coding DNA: TGTGCCAGCAAGGCAGGCTCTTCAACAGATACGCAGTATTTT.

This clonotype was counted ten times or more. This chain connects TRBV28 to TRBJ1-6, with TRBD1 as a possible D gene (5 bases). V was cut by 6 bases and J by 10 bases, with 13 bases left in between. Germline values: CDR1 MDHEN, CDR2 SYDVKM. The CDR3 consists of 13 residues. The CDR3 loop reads CASSLVGGSPLHF. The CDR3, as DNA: TGTGCCAGCAGCTTAGTGGGGGGATCACCCCTCCACTTT.

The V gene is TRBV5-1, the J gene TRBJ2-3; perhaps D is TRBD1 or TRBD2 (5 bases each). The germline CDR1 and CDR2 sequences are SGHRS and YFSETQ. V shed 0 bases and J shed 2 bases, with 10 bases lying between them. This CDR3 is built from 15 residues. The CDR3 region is CASSLELGTTDTQYF. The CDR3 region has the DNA TGCGCCAGCAGCTTGGAATTAGGGACCACAGATACGCAGTATTTT.

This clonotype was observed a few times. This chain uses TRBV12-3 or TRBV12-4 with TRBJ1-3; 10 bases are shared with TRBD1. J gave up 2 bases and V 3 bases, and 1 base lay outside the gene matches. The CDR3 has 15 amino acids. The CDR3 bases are TGTGCCAGCAGTTTGGACAGGGGGGCTGGAAACACCATATATTTT. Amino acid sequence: CASSLDRGAGNTIYF.

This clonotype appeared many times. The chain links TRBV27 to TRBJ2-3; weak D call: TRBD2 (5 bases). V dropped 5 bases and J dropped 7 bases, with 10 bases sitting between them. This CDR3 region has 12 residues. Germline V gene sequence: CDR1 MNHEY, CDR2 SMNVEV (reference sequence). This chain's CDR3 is CASSPSGYTQYF. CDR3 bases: TGTGCCAGCAGTCCCAGCGGTTATACGCAGTATTTT.